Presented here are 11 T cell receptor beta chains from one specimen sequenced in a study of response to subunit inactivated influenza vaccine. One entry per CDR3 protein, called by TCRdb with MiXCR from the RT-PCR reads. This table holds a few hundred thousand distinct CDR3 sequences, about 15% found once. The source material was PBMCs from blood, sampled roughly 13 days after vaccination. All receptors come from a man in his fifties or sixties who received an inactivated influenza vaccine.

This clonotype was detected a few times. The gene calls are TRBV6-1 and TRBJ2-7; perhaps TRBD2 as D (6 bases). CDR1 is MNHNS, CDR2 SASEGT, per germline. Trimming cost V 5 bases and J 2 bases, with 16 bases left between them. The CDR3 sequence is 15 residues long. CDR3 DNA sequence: TGTGCCAGCAGTCGCCAGCCCGGGGGAACCTACGAGCAGTACTTC. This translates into CASSRQPGGTYEQYF.

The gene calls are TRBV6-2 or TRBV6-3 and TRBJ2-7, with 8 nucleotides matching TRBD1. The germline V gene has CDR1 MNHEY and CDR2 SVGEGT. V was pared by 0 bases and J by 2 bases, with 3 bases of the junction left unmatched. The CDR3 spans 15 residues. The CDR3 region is CASSYSARGPYEQYF. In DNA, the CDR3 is TGTGCCAGCAGTTACTCGGCCAGGGGGCCCTACGAGCAGTACTTC.

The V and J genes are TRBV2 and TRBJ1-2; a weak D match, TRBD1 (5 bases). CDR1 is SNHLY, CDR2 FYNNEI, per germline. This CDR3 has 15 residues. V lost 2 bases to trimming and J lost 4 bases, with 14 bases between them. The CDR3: CASSEHHRPGYGYTF. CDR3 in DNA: TGTGCCAGCAGTGAACACCACAGGCCTGGCTATGGCTACACCTTC.

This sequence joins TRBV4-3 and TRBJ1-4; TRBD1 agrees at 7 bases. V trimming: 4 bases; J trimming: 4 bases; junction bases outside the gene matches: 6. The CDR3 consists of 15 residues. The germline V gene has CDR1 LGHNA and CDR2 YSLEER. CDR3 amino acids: CASSLWTGLNEKLFF. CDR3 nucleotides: TGCGCCAGCAGCCTATGGACAGGCCTTAATGAAAAACTGTTTTTT.

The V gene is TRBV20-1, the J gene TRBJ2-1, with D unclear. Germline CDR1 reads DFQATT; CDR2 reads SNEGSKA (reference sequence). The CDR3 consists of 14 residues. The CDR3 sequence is CSAKATLVGNEQFF. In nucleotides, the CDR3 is TGCAGCGCAAAGGCTACTCTAGTGGGTAATGAGCAGTTCTTC.

The CDR3 nucleotides are TGCAGTGGAGGGCCCCCGGGCTACAATGAGCAGTTCTTC. Amino acids: CSGGPPGYNEQFF. This sequence joins TRBV20-1 and TRBJ2-1; a possible D gene is TRBD2 (5 bases). V shed 7 bases and J shed 3 bases, with 13 bases lying between them. Looked up from germline, CDR1 is DFQATT and CDR2 is SNEGSKA (reference sequence). The length of the CDR3 is 13 residues.

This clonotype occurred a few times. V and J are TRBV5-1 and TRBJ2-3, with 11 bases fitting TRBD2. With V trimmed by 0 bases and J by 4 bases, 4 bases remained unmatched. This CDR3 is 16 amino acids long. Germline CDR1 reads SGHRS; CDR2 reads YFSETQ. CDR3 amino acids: CASSLAVAGGSDTQYF. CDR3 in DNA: TGCGCCAGCAGCTTGGCTGTAGCGGGAGGGTCAGATACGCAGTATTTT.

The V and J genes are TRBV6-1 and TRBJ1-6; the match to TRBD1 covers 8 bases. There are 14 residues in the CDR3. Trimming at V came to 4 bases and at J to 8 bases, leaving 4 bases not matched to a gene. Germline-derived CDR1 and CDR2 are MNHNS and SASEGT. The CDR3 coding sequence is TGTGCCAGCAGTGTCTCGGACAGGGATTCACCCCTCCACTTT. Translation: CASSVSDRDSPLHF.

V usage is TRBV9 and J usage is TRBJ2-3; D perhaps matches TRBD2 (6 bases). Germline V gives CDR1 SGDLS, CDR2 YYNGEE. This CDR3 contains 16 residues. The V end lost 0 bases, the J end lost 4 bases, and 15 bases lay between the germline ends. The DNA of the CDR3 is TGTGCCAGCAGCGTAGTCGGGGCGGGGCCGCCAGATACGCAGTATTTT. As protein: CASSVVGAGPPDTQYF.

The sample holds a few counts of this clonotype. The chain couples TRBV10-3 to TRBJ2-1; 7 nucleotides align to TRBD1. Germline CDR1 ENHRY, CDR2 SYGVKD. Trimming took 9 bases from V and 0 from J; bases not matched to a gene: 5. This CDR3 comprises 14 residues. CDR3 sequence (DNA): TGTGCCATTCGAGGACAGGACTCCTACAATGAGCAGTTCTTC. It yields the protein CAIRGQDSYNEQFF.

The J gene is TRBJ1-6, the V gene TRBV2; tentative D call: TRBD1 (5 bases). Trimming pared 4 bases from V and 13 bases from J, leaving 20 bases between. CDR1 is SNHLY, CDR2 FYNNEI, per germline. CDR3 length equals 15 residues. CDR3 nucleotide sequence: TGTGCCAGCAGTGTCAGGCAGGGCCCTTCCCTCCCCCTCCACTTT. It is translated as CASSVRQGPSLPLHF.